Listed here are 23 T cell receptor beta chains from one sample, sequenced in a study of OX40 agonist ivuxolimab in advanced cancers. Data came from immunoSEQ multiplex PCR; TCRdb stores just in-frame clones and leaves some out. The table records around 16,000 clones, roughly 79% of them present only once. Sample: CD4+ or CD8+ T cells sorted from blood, taken in a trial of the OX40 agonist ivuxolimab. These receptor sequences come from an adult with an advanced solid tumor such as melanoma, head and neck, liver or kidney cancer.

This clone has a single count. The chain is built from TRBV6-6 and TRBJ1-5, with unresolved D. The CDR3 has 15 amino acids. The germline V gene encodes CDR1 MNHNY and CDR2 SVGAGI (reference sequence). The V end lost 2 bases, the J end lost 3 bases, and 11 bases lay between the germline ends. This CDR3 is CASSYPGVDNQPQHF. CDR3 DNA: TGTGCCAGCAGTTACCCAGGTGTTGACAATCAGCCCCAGCATTTT.

In this sample, this clone turned up a few times. The chain joins TRBV4-3 to TRBJ2-5, with 11 bases that match TRBD1. J lost 4 bases, V lost 1 base, and 14 bases had no gene match. Germline V gives CDR1 LGHNA, CDR2 YSLEER. The CDR3 has 19 amino acids. The CDR3 nucleotides are TGCGCCAGCAGCCAAGGCAAGGGACAGGGGGTTTTTAGAGGAGAGACCCAGTACTTC. Its translation is CASSQGKGQGVFRGETQYF.

The CDR3 loop is CASSYPGRNEQFF. CDR3 coding DNA: TGTGCCAGCAGTTACCCCGGGCGCAATGAGCAGTTCTTC. This sequence joins TRBV6-5 and TRBJ2-1; D is unresolved. Germline loops: CDR1 MNHEY, CDR2 SVGAGI. V lost 2 bases, J lost 6 bases, and 8 bases lay in between. CDR3 length: 13 amino acids.

The chain employs TRBV2 and TRBJ2-7; 8 positions match TRBD1. This CDR3 is 15 amino acids long. CDR1 and CDR2 from the germline V gene are SNHLY and FYNNEI. The J segment lost 2 bases and the V segment lost 1 base, leaving 4 bases of the junction unmatched. CDR3 in amino acids: CASSEGDRTTYEQYF. CDR3 nucleotides: TGTGCCAGCAGTGAAGGGGACAGGACGACCTACGAGCAGTACTTC.

The J gene is TRBJ2-7, the V gene TRBV7-8, with TRBD2 identical over 7 bases. J gave up 4 bases and V 5 bases, and 14 bases lay outside the gene matches. Germline CDR1 is SGHVS and CDR2 is FQNEAQ. The CDR3 loop spans 16 amino acids. CDR3 sequence: CASSPLAGGTYYEQYF. Written as DNA, the CDR3 is TGTGCCAGCAGCCCCCTTGCCGGGGGGACGTATTACGAGCAGTACTTC.

Of note for this clone: The identical CDR3 is also encoded by other nucleotide sequences in the sample. The chain carries TRBV27 and TRBJ2-7; D not certain. The CDR3 contains 13 residues. V shed 3 bases and J shed 0 bases, with 6 bases lying between them. Looked up from germline, CDR1 is MNHEY and CDR2 is SMNVEV (reference sequence). The CDR3 reads CASSFQGSYEQYF. CDR3 coding DNA: TGTGCCAGCAGTTTTCAAGGCTCCTACGAGCAGTACTTC.

The gene calls are TRBV4-1 and TRBJ2-1, with 7 bases fitting TRBD2. The CDR3 has 17 amino acids. The V gene's germline CDR1 is MGHRA and CDR2 YSYEKL. After removal of 4 bases from V and 1 base from J, the junction contained 10 bases not matched to a gene. The CDR3 DNA reads as TGCGCCAGCAGCCCACGCGAAGCGGGGCGGTCCTACAATGAGCAGTTCTTC. Protein sequence: CASSPREAGRSYNEQFF.

This chain uses TRBV2 with TRBJ2-1, with a possible D match to TRBD2 (6 bases). V was trimmed by 11 bases and J by 1 base, leaving 12 bases between them. Germline CDR1 SNHLY, CDR2 FYNNEI. CDR3 length equals 13 residues. CDR3 in DNA: TGTGCCCCGCGGGGTGAGTCCTACAATGAGCAGTTCTTC. Translation: CAPRGESYNEQFF. Filled out from reference TRBV2 and TRBJ2-1, the complete variable domain reads EPEVTQTPSHQVTQMGQEVILRCVPISNHLYFYWYRQILGQKVEFLVSFYNNEISEKSEIFDDQFSVERPDGSNFTLKIRSTKLEDSAMYFCAPRGESYNEQFFGPGTRLTVL.

As to this clone: The sample contains more than one DNA sequence encoding this CDR3. The chain uses TRBV7-9 and TRBJ2-7, with D perhaps matching TRBD2 (5 bases). The CDR3 covers 14 residues. Trimming pared 2 bases from V and 2 bases from J, leaving 10 bases between. Germline lookup yields CDR1 SEHNR and CDR2 FQNEAQ (reference sequence). In DNA, the CDR3 is TGTGCCAGCAGCTTATCGGAGGTTCCCTACGAGCAGTACTTC. This sequence encodes CASSLSEVPYEQYF.

The V and J genes are TRBV5-4 and TRBJ2-7; TRBD1 aligns across 7 bases. Germline lookup yields CDR1 SGHNT and CDR2 YYREEE (reference sequence). V trimming: 4 bases; J trimming: 5 bases; junction bases outside the gene matches: 3. The CDR3 has 12 amino acids. The CDR3 DNA follows: TGTGCCAGCAGCCCGACAGGGAACGAGCAGTACTTC. Protein: CASSPTGNEQYF.

The chain recombines TRBV4-1 with TRBJ2-2; the D gene is possibly TRBD2 (5 bases). Trimming cost V 3 bases and J 6 bases, with 8 bases left between them. The CDR3 has 13 amino acids. The germline CDR1 and CDR2 sequences are MGHRA and YSYEKL. As DNA, the CDR3 is TGCGCCAGCAGCCACGAAGCGGCCGGGGAGCTGTTTTTT. Its protein is CASSHEAAGELFF.

The rearrangement joins TRBV11-2 to TRBJ2-1; 9 bases match TRBD2. Germline values: CDR1 SGHAT, CDR2 FQNNGV. V shed 5 bases and J 9 bases; nucleotides not matched to a gene: 11. CDR3 length: 15 residues. CDR3: CASSPEVAGVGEQFF. CDR3 sequence (DNA): TGTGCCAGCAGCCCAGAGGTAGCGGGGGTGGGTGAGCAGTTCTTC.

As regards this clone: The junction and the germline gene differ at one end; a read error may be behind it. This chain links TRBV6-5 with TRBJ1-2; TRBD1 agrees at 10 bases. The CDR3 has 13 amino acids. CDR1 and CDR2 (germline): MNHEY, SVGAGI. The CDR3, as DNA: TGTGCCAGCGGTTACGGGACAGGGGTTGGCTACACCTTC. Translating it yields CASGYGTGVGYTF.

This clone was observed once. The rearrangement links TRBV5-1 to TRBJ1-1; D remains unclear. CDR3 size: 16 residues. CDR1 is SGHRS and CDR2 is YFSETQ in the germline V gene. With 7 bases removed from V and 0 bases from J, the gap between germline ends came to 19 bases. CDR3 loop: CASPFRPTIMNTEAFF. The DNA for the CDR3 is TGCGCCAGCCCCTTCAGGCCGACCATTATGAACACTGAAGCTTTCTTT.

The CDR3 DNA follows: TGTGCCTGGGATCTGGGGGCTGGGGCCAACGTCCTGACTTTC. Translation gives CAWDLGAGANVLTF. The rearrangement links TRBV30 to TRBJ2-6; D may match TRBD1 or TRBD2 (5 bases each). The CDR3 length is 14 residues. CDR1 and CDR2 (germline): GTSNPN, SVGIG (reference sequence). Trimming took 5 bases from V and 2 from J, leaving 10 bases between them.

The chain employs TRBV10-1 and TRBJ2-7; 10 nucleotides agree with TRBD2. Trimming removed 7 bases from V and 0 bases from J; junction bases left unmatched: 9. The CDR3 runs 16 residues. Germline CDR1 reads WNHNN; CDR2 reads SYGVQD (reference sequence). DNA for the CDR3: TGCGCCAGCAATCCCCGACGGACTAGCGGCTCCTACGAGCAGTACTTC. Its protein is CASNPRRTSGSYEQYF.

The chain employs TRBV10-3 and TRBJ2-7; 9 bases match TRBD2. Germline values: CDR1 ENHRY, CDR2 SYGVKD. V dropped 3 bases and J dropped 2; count of bases not matched to a gene: 5. The CDR3 extends over 15 amino acids. The CDR3 region has the DNA TGTGCCATCAGTGAAGTAGCGGGGGCTCCCTACGAGCAGTACTTC. Protein product: CAISEVAGAPYEQYF.

The rearrangement joins TRBV7-9 to TRBJ2-3, with D possibly being TRBD1 (5 bases). The CDR3 totals 14 residues. Germline V gene lookup returns CDR1 SEHNR and CDR2 FQNEAQ (reference sequence). Trimming removed 5 bases at V and 2 bases at J, with 11 bases between. The CDR3, as DNA: TGTGCCAGCAGCCCCGACAGCGACACAGATACGCAGTATTTT. Protein: CASSPDSDTDTQYF. The full variable domain, rest sourced from reference TRBV7-9 and TRBJ2-3, is DTGVSQNPRHKITKRGQNVTFRCDPISEHNRLYWYRQTLGQGPEFLTYFQNEAQLEKSRLLSDRFSAERPKGSFSTLEIQRTEQGDSAMYLCASSPDSDTDTQYFGPGTRLTVL.

This clone came up a few times. The gene calls are TRBV27 and TRBJ1-1; D remains ambiguous. The CDR3 loop spans 11 amino acids. The V gene lost 6 bases and the J gene lost 3 bases, with 5 bases spanning the gap. The germline V gene encodes CDR1 MNHEY and CDR2 SMNVEV (reference sequence). CDR3 bases: TGTGCCAGCAGCATCTACACTGAAGCTTTCTTT. Its translation is CASSIYTEAFF.

The genes are TRBV10-1 and TRBJ2-2; D is unclear. V dropped 0 bases and J dropped 7 bases, with 9 bases sitting between them. Germline V CDR1 and CDR2: WNHNN, SYGVQD (reference sequence). This CDR3 region has 14 residues. In nucleotides, the CDR3 is TGCGCCAGCAGTGAGTCAAAGGGTTTCGGGGAGCTGTTTTTT. As protein: CASSESKGFGELFF.

V and J are TRBV9 and TRBJ2-3; D call uncertain. The V end lost 0 bases, the J end lost 5 bases, and 10 bases lay between the germline ends. CDR1 and CDR2 from the germline V gene are SGDLS and YYNGEE. The length of the CDR3 is 14 residues. CDR3 sequence reads: CASSVDSAGDTQYF. The DNA of the CDR3 is TGTGCCAGCAGCGTAGACAGCGCCGGAGATACGCAGTATTTT.

The V gene is TRBV11-3, the J gene TRBJ2-1; TRBD2 matches 9 bases. CDR1 SGHNT and CDR2 YENEEA come from the germline V gene. This CDR3 is 17 amino acids long. The J segment lost 3 bases and the V segment lost 5 bases, leaving 11 bases of the junction unmatched. In nucleotides, the CDR3 is TGTGCCAGCAGCGAAAGGTTTCGCGGGGGGGGCTACAATGAGCAGTTCTTC. This encodes CASSERFRGGGYNEQFF.

This chain joins TRBV6-6 and TRBJ2-7; TRBD1 matches 8 bases. CDR1 MNHNY and CDR2 SVGAGI come from the germline V gene (reference sequence). The CDR3 totals 15 residues. J was trimmed by 5 bases and V by 0 bases; bases with no gene match: 6. CDR3 loop: CASSYSTGGQDEQYF. Here the CDR3 DNA reads TGTGCCAGCAGTTACTCCACAGGGGGGCAGGACGAGCAGTACTTC.